Following are 7 T cell receptor beta chains from one sample sequenced in a study of T-cell reconstitution after alpha-beta-depleted transplantation in children. During its preparation, the TCRbeta library received unique molecular identifiers. TCRdb redid the calling of the PCR reads with MiXCR, one entry per CDR3 protein. This sample has around 450,000 distinct CDR3 sequences, with 43% found just once. This material consisted of PBMCs, taken before TCRalphabeta/CD19-depleted stem cell transplant. These receptors originate from a girl aged 2 to 10 with aplastic anemia, due to receive a stem cell transplant.

The rearrangement joins TRBV12-3 or TRBV12-4 to TRBJ2-3, with D possibly TRBD2 on 7 matching bases. V dropped 4 bases and J dropped 6 bases, with 20 bases sitting between them. The CDR3 is 16 amino acids. CDR3 coding DNA: TGTGCCAGCAGTTCCCCTTCGAGGGGGGGCCAGGATACGCAGTATTTT. Its protein is CASSSPSRGGQDTQYF.

This clonotype was recorded at least ten times. The chain uses TRBV10-3 and TRBJ2-3, with a tentative D call TRBD2 (6 bases). Germline values: CDR1 ENHRY, CDR2 SYGVKD. The V end was cut by 0 bases, the J end by 4 bases, with 11 bases between. This CDR3 has 15 residues. CDR3 loop: CAISESTRGPDTQYF. CDR3 sequence (DNA): TGTGCCATCAGTGAGTCGACGCGGGGCCCAGATACGCAGTATTTT.

The V gene is TRBV12-3 or TRBV12-4, the J gene TRBJ2-1; 12 positions agree with TRBD2. V gave up 6 bases and J gave up 7 bases; unmatched junction bases: 10. The CDR3 has 16 residues. CDR3 sequence reads: CASRSSLAGGPNEQFF. CDR3 DNA sequence: TGTGCCAGCAGGTCCTCTCTAGCGGGGGGGCCGAATGAGCAGTTCTTC.

This clonotype was counted many times. V usage is TRBV5-1 and J usage is TRBJ2-4; 7 bases are a match to TRBD2. The CDR3 loop spans 15 amino acids. Germline V gene data show CDR1 as SGHRS and CDR2 as YFSETQ. The V segment lost 0 bases and the J segment 7 bases; nucleotides outside the gene matches: 7. CDR3 sequence: CASSLAGGSSNIQYF. CDR3 DNA sequence: TGCGCCAGCAGCTTGGCGGGCGGGAGCTCGAACATTCAGTACTTC.

The chain combines TRBV11-3 with TRBJ2-1, with a tentative D call TRBD1 (6 bases). Germline CDR1 SGHNT, CDR2 YENEEA. V was cut by 5 bases and J by 10 bases, with 21 bases left in between. The CDR3 is 15 residues long. The CDR3 coding sequence is TGTGCCAGCAGCCCATCCCCGGGACAACATACGGAGCAGTTCTTC. This translates into CASSPSPGQHTEQFF.

This clonotype appeared many times. V usage is TRBV20-1 and J usage is TRBJ2-3; D is undetermined. There are 10 residues in the CDR3. V was pared by 6 bases and J by 5 bases, with 6 bases between. Germline-derived CDR1 and CDR2 are DFQATT and SNEGSKA (reference sequence). The CDR3 spells CSARIDTQYF. The CDR3, as DNA: TGCAGTGCCCGAATAGATACGCAGTATTTT.

About this clonotype: A read error is possible here, since a much larger clone lies one base away. The chain links TRBV7-9 to TRBJ1-5; D not resolved. The CDR3 is 15 residues long. Germline CDR1 and CDR2: SEHNR and FQNEAQ (reference sequence). The CDR3 reads CASSLGGNSNHPQHF. The CDR3 DNA reads as TGTGCCAGCAGCTTGGGCGGGAATAGCAATCACCCCCAGCATTTT.